Each of the 20 T cell receptor beta chains below was sequenced from the same sample in a study of T-cell reconstitution after alpha-beta-depleted transplantation in children. Unique molecular identifiers were incorporated into the prepared TCRbeta library. TCRdb fed the PCR reads into MiXCR, producing one record per CDR3 protein. The sample lists approximately 210,000 distinct CDR3 sequences, just over 14% occurring once. Sequenced material: PBMCs from the stem cell graft donor, taken from the stem cell graft. The receptor source for this set is a human donor who donated a stem cell graft to a child with acute lymphoblastic leukemia.

This clonotype was seen many times. The chain is built from TRBV12-3 or TRBV12-4 and TRBJ2-7; D is uncertain. The V end was cut by 7 bases, the J end by 5 bases, with 15 bases between. CDR3 length equals 13 residues. The DNA for the CDR3 is TGTGCCAGCACCCCGAAGAGGCAAGACGAGCAGTACTTC. Protein: CASTPKRQDEQYF.

This clonotype was found many times. The V gene is TRBV12-3 or TRBV12-4, the J gene TRBJ2-3, with 9 bases aligning to TRBD2. The CDR3 loop spans 17 amino acids. V shed 5 bases and J 4 bases; nucleotides not matched to a gene: 13. CDR3 sequence reads: CASSPPLAGIVADTQYF. The CDR3 region has the DNA TGTGCCAGCAGTCCCCCCCTAGCGGGGATTGTGGCAGATACGCAGTATTTT.

This rearrangement joins TRBV11-3 to TRBJ2-7, with 7 bases aligning to TRBD2. After removal of 3 bases from V and 0 bases from J, the junction contained 5 bases not matched to a gene. Germline CDR1 reads SGHNT; CDR2 reads YENEEA. This CDR3 spans 15 amino acids. The CDR3 loop is CASSFPAGDSYEQYF. In DNA form, the CDR3 reads TGTGCCAGCAGCTTCCCTGCGGGAGACTCCTACGAGCAGTACTTC.

This clonotype was counted many times. This chain connects TRBV12-3 or TRBV12-4 to TRBJ2-2; TRBD2 matches 10 bases. The length of the CDR3 is 15 residues. The ends lost 6 bases at V and 7 bases at J; junction bases unmatched: 8. The DNA of the CDR3 is TGTGCCAGCAGCCCCGGCCTAGCGGGAGACGGGGAGCTGTTTTTT. Translation gives CASSPGLAGDGELFF.

V and J are TRBV27 and TRBJ2-7, with a possible D match to TRBD2 (6 bases). The CDR3 is 11 amino acids. The ends were cut back, 7 bases at V and 4 bases at J, with 8 bases in the middle. Per the germline V gene, CDR1 is MNHEY and CDR2 is SMNVEV (reference sequence). The CDR3 is CASKRGYEQYF. DNA of the CDR3: TGTGCCAGCAAACGGGGGTACGAGCAGTACTTC.

The chain joins TRBV5-1 to TRBJ2-7, with 7 bases aligning to TRBD1. The germline V gene encodes CDR1 SGHRS and CDR2 YFSETQ. J gave up 4 bases and V 0 bases, and 7 bases lay outside the gene matches. The length of the CDR3 is 15 residues. This chain's CDR3 is CASSLGGTGAYEQYF. Here the CDR3 DNA reads TGCGCCAGCAGCTTGGGGGGTACAGGGGCTTACGAGCAGTACTTC.

In this sample, this clonotype turned up a few times. The chain carries TRBV7-6 and TRBJ1-5; TRBD1 is a possible D gene (5 bases). The CDR3 is 16 residues long. Trimming took off 1 base at V and 4 bases at J, with 14 bases between the two ends. Germline loops: CDR1 SGHVS, CDR2 FNYEAQ. The CDR3: CASSLGGVPGNQPQHF. In DNA form, the CDR3 reads TGTGCCAGCAGCTTAGGGGGGGTTCCGGGGAATCAGCCCCAGCATTTT.

Turning to this clonotype: This may come from a read error, since a much larger clone is one base off. The J gene is TRBJ2-1, the V gene TRBV5-1, with 9 bases that match TRBD1. From germline, CDR1 is SGHRS and CDR2 YFSETQ. The CDR3 runs 15 residues. The J segment lost 9 bases and the V segment lost 0 bases, leaving 7 bases of the junction unmatched. Here the CDR3 reads CASSLGGQGISEQFF. The DNA of the CDR3 is TGCGCCAGCAGCTTGGGGGGACAGGGTATCAGTGAGCAGTTCTTC.

This clonotype appeared many times. The chain has TRBV20-1 and TRBJ2-2; D may be TRBD2 (5 bases). Germline CDR1 and CDR2: DFQATT and SNEGSKA (reference sequence). Trimming left V 3 bases short and J 7 bases short, with 12 bases between. The CDR3 has 13 amino acids. The CDR3 DNA reads TGCAGTGCTAGTGAGGGATCGGGCGGGGAGCTGTTTTTT. This encodes CSASEGSGGELFF.

The rearrangement joins TRBV30 to TRBJ2-4, with D unresolved. V gave up 2 bases and J gave up 8 bases, with 16 bases separating them. From germline, CDR1 is GTSNPN and CDR2 SVGIG (reference sequence). The length of the CDR3 is 14 residues. Here the CDR3 reads CAWSLGGAGDIQYF. CDR3 bases: TGTGCCTGGAGTCTGGGCGGAGCAGGCGACATTCAGTACTTC.

This clonotype was counted between two and nine times. The V call is TRBV11-1, the J call TRBJ2-1, with D tentatively TRBD1 or TRBD2 (5 bases each). Trimming removed 8 bases from V and 9 bases from J, with 17 bases in between. Germline V gene sequence: CDR1 SGHAT, CDR2 FQDESV (reference sequence). The CDR3 sequence is 13 residues long. This chain's CDR3 is CASGPRDAGEQFF. CDR3 in DNA: TGTGCCAGCGGCCCCAGGGACGCCGGTGAGCAGTTCTTC. Variable domain in full (rest from reference TRBV11-1 and TRBJ2-1): EAEVAQSPRYKITEKSQAVAFWCDPISGHATLYWYRQILGQGPELLVQFQDESVVDDSQLPKDRFSAERLKGVDSTLKIQPAELGDSAMYLCASGPRDAGEQFFGPGTRLTVL.

This clonotype occurred many times. The J gene is TRBJ2-1, the V gene TRBV20-1; maybe TRBD2 (5 bases). Germline V CDR1 and CDR2: DFQATT, SNEGSKA (reference sequence). The CDR3 is made up of 15 amino acids. Trimming pared 3 bases from V and 4 bases from J, leaving 16 bases between. DNA for the CDR3: TGCAGTGCTAGTCACTACCGGACTTCTTACAATGAGCAGTTCTTC. Protein sequence: CSASHYRTSYNEQFF.

In its sample, this clonotype was seen many times. The chain couples TRBV29-1 to TRBJ2-1; TRBD2 agrees at 8 bases. The CDR3 consists of 15 residues. Germline V gives CDR1 SQVTM, CDR2 ANQGSEA. J lost 8 bases, V lost 6 bases, and 15 bases had no gene match. The CDR3 coding sequence is TGCAGCGTGCAACCGACGGCGGGAGGAATGGATGAGCAGTTCTTC. Protein sequence: CSVQPTAGGMDEQFF.

This clonotype was picked up many times. This chain links TRBV20-1 with TRBJ2-2; TRBD2 matches at 7 bases. Germline CDR1 is DFQATT and CDR2 is SNEGSKA (reference sequence). The CDR3 runs to 13 residues. With V trimmed by 6 bases and J by 7 bases, 8 bases remained unmatched. CDR3 region: CSARLGGGGELFF. The CDR3 DNA sequence: TGCAGTGCGAGACTAGGCGGGGGCGGGGAGCTGTTTTTT.

This clonotype has just a few counts. The chain has TRBV20-1 and TRBJ1-5; D unresolved. This CDR3 has 13 amino acids. V lost 3 bases and J 4 bases, leaving 10 bases between the germline ends. Germline V gene data show CDR1 as DFQATT and CDR2 as SNEGSKA (reference sequence). CDR3 nucleotides: TGCAGTGCTAGCCCGGGTTCTAATCAGCCCCAGCATTTT. It translates to CSASPGSNQPQHF.

For this clonotype: A clone one base away is much larger, so this may be a read error. The rearrangement links TRBV29-1 to TRBJ2-3; 9 bases match TRBD2. Looked up from germline, CDR1 is SQVTM and CDR2 is ANQGSEA. Trimming took 7 bases from V and 4 from J; bases not matched to a gene: 6. The CDR3 sequence is 13 residues long. The CDR3 loop reads CSGAGGSPDTQYF. The CDR3 DNA reads TGCAGCGGGGCGGGAGGGAGCCCAGATACGCAGTATTTT.

Details on this clonotype: A read error may explain this, as a much larger clone is one base away. The chain uses TRBV7-9 and TRBJ2-4; 14 positions agree with TRBD2. The CDR3 contains 15 residues. Germline V gene data show CDR1 as SEHNR and CDR2 as FQNEAQ (reference sequence). In DNA, the CDR3 is TGTGGCAGCAGCCCGACTAGCGGGAGGGAAAACATTCAGTACTTC. Translated, it gives CGSSPTSGRENIQYF.

This clonotype has a handful of counts. The genes are TRBV12-3 or TRBV12-4 and TRBJ2-7; the D gene is possibly TRBD2 (6 bases). V gave up 11 bases and J gave up 12 bases, with 20 bases separating them. The length of the CDR3 is 11 residues. CDR3 in DNA: TGTGCCTCGGTTCGCGGGAAGGTGGGGTACTTC. It is translated as CASVRGKVGYF.

Notes on this clonotype: Possible read error: a much larger clone is one base away. The chain is built from TRBV7-2 and TRBJ2-5; D gene unclear. Trimming removed 8 bases from V and 5 bases from J, with 12 bases in between. The CDR3 has 12 amino acids. The germline CDR1 and CDR2 sequences are SGHTA and FQGNSA. The CDR3 DNA reads as TGTGCCAGCCGCCCTATAGAGGAGACCCAGTACTTC. It specifies CASRPIEETQYF. The full variable domain, in which reference TRBV7-2 and TRBJ2-5 provide the parts outside the CDR3, is GAGVSQSPSNKVTEKGKDVELRCDPISGHTALYWYRQSLGQGLEFLIYFQGNSAPDKSGLPSDRFSAERTGGSVSTLTIQRTQQEDSAVYLCASRPIEETQYFGPGTRLLVL.

This clonotype was detected ten times or more. This chain uses TRBV29-1 with TRBJ2-2; D is undetermined. Germline V lookup: CDR1 SQVTM, CDR2 ANQGSEA. V lost 6 bases, J lost 0 bases, and 8 bases lay in between. This CDR3 is built from 13 residues. The CDR3 DNA follows: TGCAGCGTCCGCCTCACGAACACCGGGGAGCTGTTTTTT. Amino acids: CSVRLTNTGELFF.